The clone carrying this TCR beta chain was picked up a small number of times. What it recognizes is unknown. These data come from a study of blood T cells in healthy people across ages. Notes on the study in general: With donor CMV status unknown, expanded clonotype changes were possibly confounded. Across the age range, TCR beta diversity per million T cells fell in a roughly linear way.

A sample-barcoded 5' primer and a J-beta primer mix were used in a second PCR of roughly 7 to 12 cycles. MiXCR was run by TCRdb on the 5' RACE reads, yielding one entry per CDR3 protein. This sample yields some 1.8 million distinct CDR3 sequences, of which around 40% are seen a single time; more than 20% belongs to the top ten. For every donor, a draw yielded 8.5 to 10 milliliters of peripheral blood. The CDR3 is 16 amino acids. Between the trimmed V and J ends, which lost 4 bases and 3 bases, there was a span of 20 bases. CDR1 and CDR2 (germline): SGDLS, YYNGEE. This TCR came from a human donor in good health. Sequencing was done on a sample of blood. V gene TRBV9 combines with J gene TRBJ2-7, with D possibly called TRBD1 or TRBD2 (7 bases each). The CDR3 coding sequence is TGTGCCAGCAGCTTGACGACTAGCAGGGGGTTCTACGAGCAGTACTTC. Protein product: CASSLTTSRGFYEQYF.